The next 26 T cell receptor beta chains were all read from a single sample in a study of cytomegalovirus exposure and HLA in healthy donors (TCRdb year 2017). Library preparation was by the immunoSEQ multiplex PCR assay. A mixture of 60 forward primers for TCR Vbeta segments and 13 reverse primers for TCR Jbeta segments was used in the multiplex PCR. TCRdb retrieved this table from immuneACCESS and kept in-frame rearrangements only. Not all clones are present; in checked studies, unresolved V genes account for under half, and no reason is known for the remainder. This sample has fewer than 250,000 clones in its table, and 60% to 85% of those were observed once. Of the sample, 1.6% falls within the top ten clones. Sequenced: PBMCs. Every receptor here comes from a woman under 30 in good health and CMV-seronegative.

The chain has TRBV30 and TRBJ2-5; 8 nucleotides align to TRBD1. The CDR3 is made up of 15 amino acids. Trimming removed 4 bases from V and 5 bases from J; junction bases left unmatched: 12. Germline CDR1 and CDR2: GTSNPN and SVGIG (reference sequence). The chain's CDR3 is CAWTYKTGVRETQYF. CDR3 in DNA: TGTGCCTGGACTTATAAGACAGGGGTTAGGGAGACCCAGTACTTC.

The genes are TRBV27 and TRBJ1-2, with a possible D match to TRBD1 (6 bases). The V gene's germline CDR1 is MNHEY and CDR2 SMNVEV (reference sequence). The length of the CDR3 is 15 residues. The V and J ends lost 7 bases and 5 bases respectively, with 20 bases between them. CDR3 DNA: TGTGCCAGCAAGGCCGGCACAGGGCGCGGATATGGCTACACCTTC. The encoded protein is CASKAGTGRGYGYTF.

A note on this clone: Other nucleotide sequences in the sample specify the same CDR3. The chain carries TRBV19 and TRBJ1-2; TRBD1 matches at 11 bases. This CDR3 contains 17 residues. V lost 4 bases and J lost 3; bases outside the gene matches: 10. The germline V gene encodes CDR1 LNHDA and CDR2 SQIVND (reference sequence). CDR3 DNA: TGTGCCAGTAGTAGAACCGGGACAGGGGGTGGTTACTATGGCTACACCTTC. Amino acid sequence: CASSRTGTGGGYYGYTF.

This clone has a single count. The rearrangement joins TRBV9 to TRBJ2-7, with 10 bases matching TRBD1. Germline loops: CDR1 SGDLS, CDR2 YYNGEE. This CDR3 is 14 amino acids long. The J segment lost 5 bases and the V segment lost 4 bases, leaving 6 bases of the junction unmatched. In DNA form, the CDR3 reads TGTGCCAGCAGCCCCCGGGACAGGGGCCACGAGCAGTACTTC. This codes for CASSPRDRGHEQYF.

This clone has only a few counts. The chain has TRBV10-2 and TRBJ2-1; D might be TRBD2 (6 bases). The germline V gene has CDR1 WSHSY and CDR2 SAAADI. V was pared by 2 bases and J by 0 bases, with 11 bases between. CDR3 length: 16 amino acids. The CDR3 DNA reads TGCGCCAGCAGTGAGGCTAGCGCTCTCTCCTACAATGAGCAGTTCTTC. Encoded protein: CASSEASALSYNEQFF.

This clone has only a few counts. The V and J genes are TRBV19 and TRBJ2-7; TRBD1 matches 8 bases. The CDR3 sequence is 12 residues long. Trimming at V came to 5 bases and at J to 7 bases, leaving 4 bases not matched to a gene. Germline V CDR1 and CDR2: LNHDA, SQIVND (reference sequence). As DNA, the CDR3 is TGTGCCAGTAGTGAGACAGGGGAAGAGCAGTACTTC. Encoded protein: CASSETGEEQYF.

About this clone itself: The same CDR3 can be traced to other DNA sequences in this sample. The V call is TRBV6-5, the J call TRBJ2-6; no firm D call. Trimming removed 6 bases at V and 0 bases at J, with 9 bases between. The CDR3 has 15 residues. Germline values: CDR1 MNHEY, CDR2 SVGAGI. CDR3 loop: CASRQQVSGANVLTF. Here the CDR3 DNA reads TGTGCCAGCAGGCAACAAGTCTCTGGGGCCAACGTCCTGACTTTC.

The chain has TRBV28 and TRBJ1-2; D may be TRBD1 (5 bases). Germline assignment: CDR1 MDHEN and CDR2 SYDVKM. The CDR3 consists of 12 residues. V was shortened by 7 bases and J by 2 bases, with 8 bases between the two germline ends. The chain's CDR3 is CASTGNNYGYTF. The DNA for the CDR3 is TGTGCCAGCACAGGGAACAACTATGGCTACACCTTC.

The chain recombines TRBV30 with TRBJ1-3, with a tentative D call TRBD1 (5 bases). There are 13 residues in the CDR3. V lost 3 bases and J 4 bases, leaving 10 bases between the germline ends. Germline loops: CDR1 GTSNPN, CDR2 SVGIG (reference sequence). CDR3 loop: CAWRRGGGNTIYF. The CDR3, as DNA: TGTGCCTGGAGACGGGGGGGAGGAAACACCATATATTTT.

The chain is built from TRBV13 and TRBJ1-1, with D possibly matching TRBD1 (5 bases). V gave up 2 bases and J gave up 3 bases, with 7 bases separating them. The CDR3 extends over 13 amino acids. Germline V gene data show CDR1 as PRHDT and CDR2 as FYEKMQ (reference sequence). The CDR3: CASSLRGDTEAFF. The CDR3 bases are TGTGCCAGCAGCTTACGGGGGGACACTGAAGCTTTCTTT.

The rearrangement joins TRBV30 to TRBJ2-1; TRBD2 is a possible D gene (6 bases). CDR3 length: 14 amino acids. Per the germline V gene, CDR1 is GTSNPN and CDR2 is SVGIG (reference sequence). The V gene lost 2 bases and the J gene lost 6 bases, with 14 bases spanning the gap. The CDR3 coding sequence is TGTGCCTGGAGTACCTCCAGGGACTTCAATGAGCAGTTCTTC. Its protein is CAWSTSRDFNEQFF.

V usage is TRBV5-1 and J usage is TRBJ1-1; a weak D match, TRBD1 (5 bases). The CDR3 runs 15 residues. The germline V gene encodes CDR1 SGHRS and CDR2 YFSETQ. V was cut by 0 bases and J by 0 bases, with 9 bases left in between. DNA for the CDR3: TGCGCCAGCAGCTTGGGGACATTTGTGAACACTGAAGCTTTCTTT. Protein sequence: CASSLGTFVNTEAFF.

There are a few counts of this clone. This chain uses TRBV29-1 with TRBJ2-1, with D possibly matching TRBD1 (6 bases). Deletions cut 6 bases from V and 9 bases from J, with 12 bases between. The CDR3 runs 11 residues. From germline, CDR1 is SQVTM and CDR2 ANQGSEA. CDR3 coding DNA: TGCAGCGTCGACGGGACAAGTGAGCAGTTCTTC. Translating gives CSVDGTSEQFF.

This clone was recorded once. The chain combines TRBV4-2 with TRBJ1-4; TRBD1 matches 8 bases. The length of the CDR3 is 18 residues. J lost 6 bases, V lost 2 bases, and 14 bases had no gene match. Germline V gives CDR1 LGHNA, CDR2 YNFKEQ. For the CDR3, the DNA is TGTGCCAGCAGCCAATCCGGGACAGGAGGATCCGCGGATGAAAAACTGTTTTTT. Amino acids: CASSQSGTGGSADEKLFF.

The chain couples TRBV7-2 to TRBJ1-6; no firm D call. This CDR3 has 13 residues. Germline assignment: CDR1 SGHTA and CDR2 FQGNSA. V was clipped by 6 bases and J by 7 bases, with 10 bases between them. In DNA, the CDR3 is TGTGCCAGCAGGTTTCGGGAAAATTCACCCCTCCACTTT. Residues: CASRFRENSPLHF.

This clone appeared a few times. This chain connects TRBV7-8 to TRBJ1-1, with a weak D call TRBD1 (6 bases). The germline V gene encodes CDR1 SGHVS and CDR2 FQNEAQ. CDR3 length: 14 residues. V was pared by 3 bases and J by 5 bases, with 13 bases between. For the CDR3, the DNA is TGTGCCAGCAGCTTCGGTGCAGGGGAAACTGAAGCTTTCTTT. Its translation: CASSFGAGETEAFF.

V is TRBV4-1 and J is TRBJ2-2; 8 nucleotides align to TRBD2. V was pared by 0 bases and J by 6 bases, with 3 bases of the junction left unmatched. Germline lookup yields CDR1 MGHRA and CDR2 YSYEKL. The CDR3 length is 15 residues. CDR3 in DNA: TGCGCCAGCAGCCAAGACCCGGGAGGGCCCGGGGAGCTGTTTTTT. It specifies CASSQDPGGPGELFF.

For the CDR3, the DNA is TGTGCCTGCCTCCGGGATCCTCTGAGAGAAGCTTTCTTT. It translates to CACLRDPLREAFF. The chain recombines TRBV30 with TRBJ1-1; D remains ambiguous. The germline V gene encodes CDR1 GTSNPN and CDR2 SVGIG (reference sequence). This CDR3 region has 13 residues. Trimming stripped 6 bases from V and 8 bases from J, with 19 bases between.

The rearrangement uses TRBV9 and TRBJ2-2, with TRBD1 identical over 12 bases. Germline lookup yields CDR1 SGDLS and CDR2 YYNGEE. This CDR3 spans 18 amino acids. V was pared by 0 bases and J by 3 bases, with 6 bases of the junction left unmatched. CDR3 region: CASSVARDRGLDTGELFF. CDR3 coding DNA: TGTGCCAGCAGCGTAGCACGGGACAGGGGGCTTGACACCGGGGAGCTGTTTTTT.

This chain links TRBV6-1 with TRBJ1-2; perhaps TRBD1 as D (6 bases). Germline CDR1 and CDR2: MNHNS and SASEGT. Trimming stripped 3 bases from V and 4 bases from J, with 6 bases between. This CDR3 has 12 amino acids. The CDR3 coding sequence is TGTGCCAGCAGTGACAGGGGCTATGGCTACACCTTC. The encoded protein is CASSDRGYGYTF.

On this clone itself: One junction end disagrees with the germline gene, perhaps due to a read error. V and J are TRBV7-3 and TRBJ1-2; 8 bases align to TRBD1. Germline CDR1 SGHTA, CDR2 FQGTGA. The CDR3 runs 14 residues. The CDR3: CASSLTGTGYGHTF. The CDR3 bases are TGTGCCAGCAGCTTAACTGGGACAGGCTATGGCCACACCTTC.

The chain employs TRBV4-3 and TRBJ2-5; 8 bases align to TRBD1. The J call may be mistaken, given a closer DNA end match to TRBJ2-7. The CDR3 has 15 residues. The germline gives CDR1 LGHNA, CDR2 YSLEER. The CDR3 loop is CASSQRDRSVDEQYF. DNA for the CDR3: TGCGCCAGCAGCCAAAGGGACAGGAGTGTGGACGAGCAGTACTTC.

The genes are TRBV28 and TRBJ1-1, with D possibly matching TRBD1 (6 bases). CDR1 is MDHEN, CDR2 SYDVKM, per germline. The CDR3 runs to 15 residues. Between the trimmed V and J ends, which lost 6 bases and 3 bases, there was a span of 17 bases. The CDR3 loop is CASSAHGRGDTEAFF. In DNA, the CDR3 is TGTGCCAGCAGCGCTCACGGGAGGGGGGACACTGAAGCTTTCTTT.

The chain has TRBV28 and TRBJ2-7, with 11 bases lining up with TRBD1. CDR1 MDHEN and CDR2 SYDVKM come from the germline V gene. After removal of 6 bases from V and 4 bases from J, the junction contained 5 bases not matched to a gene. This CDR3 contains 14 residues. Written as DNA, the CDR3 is TGTGCCAGCAGCTGGACAGGGGGCGATTACGAGCAGTACTTC. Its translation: CASSWTGGDYEQYF.

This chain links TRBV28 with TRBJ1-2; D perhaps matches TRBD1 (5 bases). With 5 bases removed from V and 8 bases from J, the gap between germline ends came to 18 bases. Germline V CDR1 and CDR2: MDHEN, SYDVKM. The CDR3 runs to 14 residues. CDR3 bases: TGTGCCAGCAGTCGGGAGGGGCTCCTGGGGGGCTACACCTTC. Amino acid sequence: CASSREGLLGGYTF.

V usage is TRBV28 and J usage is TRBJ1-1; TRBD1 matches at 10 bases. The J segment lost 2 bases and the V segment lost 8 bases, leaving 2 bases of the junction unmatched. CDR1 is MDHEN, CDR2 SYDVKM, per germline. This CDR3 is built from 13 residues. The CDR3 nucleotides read TGTGCCAGCGACAGGGGGCTAAACACTGAAGCTTTCTTT. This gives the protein CASDRGLNTEAFF.